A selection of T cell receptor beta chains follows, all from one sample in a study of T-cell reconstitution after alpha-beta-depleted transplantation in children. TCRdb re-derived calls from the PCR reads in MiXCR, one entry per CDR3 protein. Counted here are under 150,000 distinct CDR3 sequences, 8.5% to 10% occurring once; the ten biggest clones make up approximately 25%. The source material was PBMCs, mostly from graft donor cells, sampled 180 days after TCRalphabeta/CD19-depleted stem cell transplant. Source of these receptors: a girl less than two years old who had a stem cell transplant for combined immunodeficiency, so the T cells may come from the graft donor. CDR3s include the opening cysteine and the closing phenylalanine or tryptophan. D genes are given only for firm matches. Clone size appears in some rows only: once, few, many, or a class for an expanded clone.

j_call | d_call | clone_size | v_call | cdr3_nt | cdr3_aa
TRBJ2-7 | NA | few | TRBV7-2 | TGTGCCAGCAGCTTAGGACACGCGTCCTACGAGCAGTACTTC | CASSLGHASYEQYF
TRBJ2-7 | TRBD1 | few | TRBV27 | TGTGCCAGCAAACAGGGGGCAGGGGGTACCTACGAGCAGTACTTC | CASKQGAGGTYEQYF
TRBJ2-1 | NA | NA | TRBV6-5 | TGTGCCAGCAGTTCACAGGCCTCCTACAATGAGCAGTTCTTC | CASSSQASYNEQFF
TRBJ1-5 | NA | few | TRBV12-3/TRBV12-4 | TGTGCCAGCAGACCCAGCGGGGATAATCAGCCCCAGCATTTT | CASRPSGDNQPQHF
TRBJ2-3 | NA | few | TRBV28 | TGTGCCAGCAGTTTACCGGGTTTCGCGCAGTATTTT | CASSLPGFAQYF
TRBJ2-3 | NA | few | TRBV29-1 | TGCAGCGTTGCCCCGACAGGAAGCACAGATACGCAGTATTTT | CSVAPTGSTDTQYF
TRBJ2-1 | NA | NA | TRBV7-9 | TGTGCCAGCAGCTCGAGCCTAAATGAGCAGTTCTTC | CASSSSLNEQFF
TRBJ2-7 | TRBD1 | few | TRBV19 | TGTGCCAGTAGTAGGGGGACAGGGGGCTTCTACGAGCAGTACTTC | CASSRGTGGFYEQYF
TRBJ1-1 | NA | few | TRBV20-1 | TGCAGTGCTAGTAATTGGGGGGGCACTGAAGCTTTCTTT | CSASNWGGTEAFF
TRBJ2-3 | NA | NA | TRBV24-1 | TGTGCCACCAGTGATCCCCCTGGGTGGGAAGATACGCAGTATTTT | CATSDPPGWEDTQYF
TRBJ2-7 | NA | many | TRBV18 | TGTGCCAGCTCACCATTTGCCGCCTACGAGCAGTACTTC | CASSPFAAYEQYF
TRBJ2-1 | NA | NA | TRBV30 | TGTGCCTGGGGGCCGGCCCTTAGCTCCTACAATGAGCAGTTCTTC | CAWGPALSSYNEQFF
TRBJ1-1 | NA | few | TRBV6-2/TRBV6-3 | TGTGCCAGCAGCCCTAAGAGGGGACCTCGGAGCACTGAAGCTTTCTTT | CASSPKRGPRSTEAFF
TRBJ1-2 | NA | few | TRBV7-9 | TGTGCCAGCAGCCCACTTAGAATCTATGGCTACACCTTC | CASSPLRIYGYTF
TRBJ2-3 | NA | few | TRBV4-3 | TGCGCCAGCAGCCACTGGCGCGGGAACACAGATACGCAGTATTTT | CASSHWRGNTDTQYF
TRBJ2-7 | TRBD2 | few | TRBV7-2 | TGTGCCAGCAGCTTAGCGTCGGGAGGGCCCGAGCAGTACTTC | CASSLASGGPEQYF
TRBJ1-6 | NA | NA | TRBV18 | TGTGCCAGCTCACCCCGAGACAGTTGGGCTAAATCACCCCTCCACTTT | CASSPRDSWAKSPLHF
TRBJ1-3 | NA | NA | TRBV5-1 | TGCGCCAGCACCACAGGGACCTCTGGAAACACCATATATTTT | CASTTGTSGNTIYF
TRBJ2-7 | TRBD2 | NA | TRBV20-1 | TGCAGTGCTAGTACCCGCTGGGAGCGGGAGGACCACGAGCAGTACTTC | CSASTRWEREDHEQYF
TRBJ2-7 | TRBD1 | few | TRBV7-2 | TGTGCCAGCAGCCGACAGGGACAGGGGGCGCATTACGAGCAGTACTTC | CASSRQGQGAHYEQYF
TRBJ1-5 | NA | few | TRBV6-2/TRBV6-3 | TGTGCCAGCAGCCCTAGGGGTAAGGGAAATCAGCCCCAGCATTTT | CASSPRGKGNQPQHF
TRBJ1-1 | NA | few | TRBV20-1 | TGCAGTGCGAGGCGAGACCCGAACACTGAAGCTTTCTTT | CSARRDPNTEAFF
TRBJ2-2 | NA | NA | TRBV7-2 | TGTGCCAGCAGCTTATGGGGAGGAGGGGCGGGCGGCGGGGAGCTGTTTTTT | CASSLWGGGAGGGELFF
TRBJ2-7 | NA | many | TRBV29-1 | TGCAGCGTTGGGACAGCCTTAGGAGGGTCCGAGCAGTACTTC | CSVGTALGGSEQYF
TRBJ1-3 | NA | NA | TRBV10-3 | TGTGCCATCAGTGAGTCGATATCCGGAAACACCATATATTTT | CAISESISGNTIYF
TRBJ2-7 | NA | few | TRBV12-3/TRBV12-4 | TGTGCCAGCAGTTTGTGGGCCTACGAGCAGTACTTC | CASSLWAYEQYF
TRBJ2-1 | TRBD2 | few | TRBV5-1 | TGCGCCAGCAGCTTACTAGCGGGCATTGGAGAGGAGGAGCAGTTCTTC | CASSLLAGIGEEEQFF
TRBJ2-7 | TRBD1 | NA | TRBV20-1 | TGCAGTGCTGTTCAGGGGGCCTACGAGCAGTACTTC | CSAVQGAYEQYF
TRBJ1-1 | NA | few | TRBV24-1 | TGTGCCACCAGTGATTTCAGGAACACTGAAGCTTTCTTT | CATSDFRNTEAFF
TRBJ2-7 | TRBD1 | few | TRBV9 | TGTGCCAGCAGCGCCGGTAGGGGACAGGGGCTCTCCTACGAGCAGTACTTC | CASSAGRGQGLSYEQYF
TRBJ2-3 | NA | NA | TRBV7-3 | TGTGCCAGCAGCAAGTTAGGAAGGGGCAAAGATACGCAGTATTTT | CASSKLGRGKDTQYF
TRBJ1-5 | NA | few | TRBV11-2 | TGTGCCAGCAGCTTAGGAGAAGGTCAGCCCCAGCATTTT | CASSLGEGQPQHF
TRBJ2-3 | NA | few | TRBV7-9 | TGTGCCAGTACACCCCTACCACCCACAGATACGCAGTATTTT | CASTPLPPTDTQYF
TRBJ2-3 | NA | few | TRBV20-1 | TGCAGTGCTAGGCCCTACACGGGAGCAGCAGATACGCAGTATTTT | CSARPYTGAADTQYF
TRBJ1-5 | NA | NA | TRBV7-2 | TGTGCCAGCAGCTTATGGCAGGGAAATCAGCCCCAGCATTTT | CASSLWQGNQPQHF
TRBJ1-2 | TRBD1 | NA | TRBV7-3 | TGTGCCAGCAGCTTAACAGGGGGCCTCTATGGCTACACCTTC | CASSLTGGLYGYTF
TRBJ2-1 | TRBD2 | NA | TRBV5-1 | TGCGCCAGCACTAGCGGAGGCCACAATGAGCAGTTCTTC | CASTSGGHNEQFF
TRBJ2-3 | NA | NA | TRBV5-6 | TGTGCCAGCAGCCCCTTGGCTTGGGGACAAACAGATACGCAGTATTTT | CASSPLAWGQTDTQYF
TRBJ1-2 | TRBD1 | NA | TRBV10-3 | TGTGCCATCAGGGGGACAGGGGCTCTCTATGGCTACACCTTC | CAIRGTGALYGYTF
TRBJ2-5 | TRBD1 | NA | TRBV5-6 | TGTGCCAGCAGCGATACAGGGGGCAGGGAGACCCAGTACTTC | CASSDTGGRETQYF
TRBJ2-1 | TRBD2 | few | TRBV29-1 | TGCAGCGTTGAGGTTGCTGGGGGGGGCTACAATGAGCAGTTCTTC | CSVEVAGGGYNEQFF
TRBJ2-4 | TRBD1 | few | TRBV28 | TGTGCCAGCTCCTTTCCGGGACAGGGGTACGAAAACATTCAGTACTTC | CASSFPGQGYENIQYF
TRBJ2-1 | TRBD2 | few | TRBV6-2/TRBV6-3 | TGTGCCAGCAGTTACTCCACAGCGCTCTGGTGGCGGGGGGTTCAGGACAATGAGCAGTTCTTC | CASSYSTALWWRGVQDNEQFF
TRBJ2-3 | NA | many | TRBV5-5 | TGTGCCAGCAGCTCTGGGGAATTGGGGACAGATACGCAGTATTTT | CASSSGELGTDTQYF
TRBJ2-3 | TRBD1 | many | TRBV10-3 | TGTGCCATCAGTGAGGGACAGGGGATGGATACGCAGTATTTT | CAISEGQGMDTQYF
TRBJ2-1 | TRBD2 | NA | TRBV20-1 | TGCAGTGCTATTGGGCGGACTAGCTATAATGAGCAGTTCTTC | CSAIGRTSYNEQFF
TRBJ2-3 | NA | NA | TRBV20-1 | TGCAGTGCTAGAGACCCGATTAGCACAGATACGCAGTATTTT | CSARDPISTDTQYF
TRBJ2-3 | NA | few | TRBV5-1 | TGCGCCAGCAGCTTGGTAGCGACAGGGGAGGGAGATACGCAGTATTTT | CASSLVATGEGDTQYF
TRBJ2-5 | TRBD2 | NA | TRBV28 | TGTGCCAGCAGTCTTCTCCGGACGTCCGGGACTAGCGGGGGCCCACGGGAGACCCAGTACTTC | CASSLLRTSGTSGGPRETQYF
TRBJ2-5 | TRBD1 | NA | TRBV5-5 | TGTGCCAGCAGCCCCCGGACAGGGGGCATGGAGACCCAGTACTTC | CASSPRTGGMETQYF
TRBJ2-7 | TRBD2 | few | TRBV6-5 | TGTGCCAGCAGTTACCGCCGGACTAGCGGGACCGACGAGCAGTACTTC | CASSYRRTSGTDEQYF
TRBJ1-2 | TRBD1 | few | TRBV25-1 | TGTGCCAGCAGTAAATCCGGTGTGACAGGGGGGCTCAACGGAGGCTACACCTTC | CASSKSGVTGGLNGGYTF
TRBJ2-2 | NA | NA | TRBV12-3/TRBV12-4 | TGTGCCAGCAGTCTCACAGGGTATACCGGGGAGCTGTTTTTT | CASSLTGYTGELFF